There are a few counts of the clone carrying this T cell receptor (beta chain). Its antigen remains unidentified. The data were taken from a study of metastatic and nonmetastatic thyroid tumors. Turning to the study itself: Repertoires from malignant and benign thyroid patients were compared across blood and tumor or nodule tissue. Whole-study findings and limits: A significant increase in TCR beta diversity was reportedly seen in malignant thyroid tumors relative to benign nodules, in blood and tumor.

Under the authors' procedure: Clinicopathological groups of papillary thyroid cancer showed CDR3 differences that were used to build a distant-metastasis classifier. From the PCR reads, TCRdb re-called clones with MiXCR. TCRdb's processing, not the authors', yielded these V and J calls. The sample includes about 35,000 clones, 25% to 30% of them seen just once. The entire patient cohort was treatment-naive prior to thyroid surgery. The CDR3 totals 13 residues. V lost 4 bases and J lost 5, with 15 bases in between. In germline, CDR1 is GTSNPN, CDR2 SVGIG (reference sequence). V gene TRBV30 combines with J gene TRBJ2-7; tentatively, D is TRBD2 (6 bases). The source is a female donor with papillary thyroid cancer or a benign thyroid nodule (not recorded which). Some clones in this sample may be carry-over from other donors' samples. The material sequenced was blood. The CDR3 is CAWNSGVGDEQYF. The CDR3 nucleotides are TGTGCCTGGAATTCGGGGGTCGGTGACGAGCAGTACTTC.